These 19 T cell receptor beta chains share one sample of origin, sequenced in a study of T cells after yellow fever vaccination. From the 5' RACE reads, TCRdb called clonotypes with MiXCR, one entry per CDR3 protein. The sample yields 310,000 or so distinct CDR3 sequences, around 3.9% seen once. Sample: PBMCs, taken on the day of the yellow fever booster vaccination. These receptor sequences come from a man aged 18 to 29 who received the YFV17D yellow fever vaccine.

This clonotype showed up just a few times. The chain links TRBV12-3 or TRBV12-4 to TRBJ1-2; D gene unclear. Trimming stripped 4 bases from V and 12 bases from J, with 12 bases between. CDR3 size: 11 residues. DNA of the CDR3: TGTGCCAGCAGTTCGGCGGGAAGTAACACCTTC. Protein sequence: CASSSAGSNTF.

This clonotype has only a few counts. The genes are TRBV5-6 and TRBJ1-2, with a possible D match to TRBD1 (5 bases). Germline-derived CDR1 and CDR2 are SGHDT and YYEEEE. The CDR3 totals 14 residues. The V end was cut by 5 bases, the J end by 4 bases, with 15 bases between. CDR3 sequence (DNA): TGTGCCAGCAGGGAACTAGGGGAGAGCTATGGCTACACCTTC. This gives the protein CASRELGESYGYTF.

The chain has TRBV10-3 and TRBJ2-1; D is unresolved. The V end lost 3 bases, the J end lost 3 bases, and 12 bases lay between the germline ends. The V gene's germline CDR1 is ENHRY and CDR2 SYGVKD. This CDR3 spans 15 amino acids. The chain's CDR3 is CAISEGQLVYNEQFF. CDR3 sequence (DNA): TGTGCCATCAGTGAAGGGCAGTTGGTCTACAATGAGCAGTTCTTC.

Many counts were recorded for this clonotype. V is TRBV7-2 and J is TRBJ1-3; tentative D call: TRBD1 (5 bases). In germline, CDR1 is SGHTA, CDR2 FQGNSA. V was cut by 5 bases and J by 0 bases, with 17 bases left in between. This CDR3 spans 17 amino acids. Written as DNA, the CDR3 is TGTGCCAGCAGCAGATCGGGACTCCAACGCTCTGGAAACACCATATATTTT. Translating gives CASSRSGLQRSGNTIYF.

The CDR3 nucleotides read TGTGCCAGCAGCTTAGTCGGGTGGGACCACGAGCAGTACGTC. It is translated as CASSLVGWDHEQYV. This rearrangement joins TRBV11-2 to TRBJ2-7; D may match TRBD1 or TRBD2 (5 bases each). This CDR3 is 14 amino acids long. V was cut by 1 base and J by 5 bases, with 12 bases left in between. The germline CDR1 and CDR2 sequences are SGHAT and FQNNGV.

CDR3 protein: CSAKRPSLYNEQFF. The CDR3 bases are TGCAGTGCTAAAAGACCAAGTCTTTACAATGAGCAGTTCTTC. The chain uses TRBV20-1 and TRBJ2-1; no clear D. CDR1 is DFQATT, CDR2 SNEGSKA, per germline (reference sequence). Trimming stripped 4 bases from V and 4 bases from J, with 14 bases between. The CDR3 extends over 14 amino acids.

The chain links TRBV4-3 to TRBJ2-3; either TRBD1 or TRBD2 may supply D (6 bases each). Germline loops: CDR1 LGHNA, CDR2 YSLEER. The CDR3 loop spans 15 amino acids. V lost 1 base and J 6 bases, leaving 14 bases between the germline ends. The CDR3, as DNA: TGCGCCAGCAGCCAAGCTGACGGGGGCGTGGATACGCAGTATTTT. This sequence encodes CASSQADGGVDTQYF.

This clonotype was seen only a few times. The chain combines TRBV18 with TRBJ1-2; TRBD1 matches at 7 bases. This CDR3 contains 15 residues. Germline-derived CDR1 and CDR2 are KGHSH and LQKENI. The V segment lost 3 bases and the J segment 6 bases; nucleotides outside the gene matches: 10. CDR3: CASSPSRGNHHGYTF. CDR3 nucleotides: TGTGCCAGCTCACCCAGCAGGGGGAACCACCATGGCTACACCTTC.

This clonotype has just a few counts. This chain joins TRBV7-9 and TRBJ2-7; 7 bases match TRBD1. The trim removed 4 bases at V and 6 bases at J, leaving 12 bases unmatched. CDR3 length: 15 amino acids. From germline, CDR1 is SEHNR and CDR2 FQNEAQ (reference sequence). CDR3: CASSSHTDRPSEQYV. The CDR3 DNA follows: TGTGCCAGCAGCTCCCACACGGACAGGCCCAGCGAGCAGTACGTC.

The chain couples TRBV6-6 to TRBJ1-1; 9 bases fit TRBD1. Germline CDR1 and CDR2: MNHNY and SVGAGI (reference sequence). The CDR3 contains 17 residues. Losses at the gene ends were 4 bases for V and 0 bases for J; bases not matched to a gene: 9. In DNA, the CDR3 is TGTGCCAGCAGTTCCCCCGGGACAGGGAAGGTGAACACTGAAGCTTTCTTT. The encoded protein is CASSSPGTGKVNTEAFF.

This clonotype was seen more than once but under ten times. This chain links TRBV5-1 with TRBJ2-3; no definite D call. In germline, CDR1 is SGHRS, CDR2 YFSETQ. This CDR3 comprises 14 residues. The V end lost 3 bases, the J end lost 3 bases, and 11 bases lay between the germline ends. The CDR3 loop is CASSWALATDTQYF. CDR3 in DNA: TGCGCCAGCAGCTGGGCACTGGCAACAGATACGCAGTATTTT.

This clonotype was seen at least ten times. The chain employs TRBV5-6 and TRBJ2-7, with 7 positions matching TRBD1. This CDR3 comprises 13 residues. V lost 9 bases and J lost 5; bases outside the gene matches: 11. Germline assignment: CDR1 SGHDT and CDR2 YYEEEE. CDR3 sequence reads: CATLRQGGDEQYF. For the CDR3, the DNA is TGTGCCACCCTCCGACAGGGCGGCGACGAGCAGTACTTC.

This clonotype was seen many times. The rearrangement uses TRBV7-9 and TRBJ2-5, with TRBD2 matching 11 bases. V shed 6 bases, J shed 2 bases, and the junction held 8 bases outside the gene matches. Per the germline V gene, CDR1 is SEHNR and CDR2 is FQNEAQ (reference sequence). The length of the CDR3 is 16 residues. CDR3 region: CASSSRLAGTQETQYF. In DNA form, the CDR3 reads TGTGCCAGCAGTTCGAGACTAGCGGGGACTCAAGAGACCCAGTACTTC.

This clonotype occurred a few times. A read error may produce the germline difference seen at one junction end. J is TRBJ2-1 and V is TRBV7-7, with 11 bases fitting TRBD1. The length of the CDR3 is 15 residues. Germline CDR1 is SSHAT and CDR2 is FNYEAQ (reference sequence). CDR3 nucleotide sequence: TGTGCTAGCAGCCACGGACAGGGGGCAAGGGATGAGCAGTTCTTC. This codes for CASSHGQGARDEQFF.

This clonotype came up many times. The V and J genes are TRBV20-1 and TRBJ2-3, with D tentatively TRBD2 (6 bases). Per the germline V gene, CDR1 is DFQATT and CDR2 is SNEGSKA (reference sequence). With 0 bases removed from V and 1 base from J, the gap between germline ends came to 11 bases. The CDR3 runs to 15 residues. CDR3 sequence: CSAREMGGGTDTQYF. The CDR3 nucleotides are TGCAGTGCTAGAGAAATGGGCGGGGGCACAGATACGCAGTATTTT.

In this sample, this clonotype turned up many times. The chain carries TRBV20-1 and TRBJ1-2, with TRBD1 identical over 11 bases. Trimming took 5 bases from V and 5 from J; bases not matched to a gene: 1. The CDR3 runs to 12 residues. Looked up from germline, CDR1 is DFQATT and CDR2 is SNEGSKA (reference sequence). The DNA for the CDR3 is TGCAGTGCTGGACAGGGGGCGTATGGCTACACCTTC. Translating gives CSAGQGAYGYTF.

This clonotype was seen a handful of times. The V gene is TRBV27, the J gene TRBJ1-2; D may be TRBD1 (5 bases). Trimming shortened V by 0 bases and J by 7 bases, and 15 bases separated the two germline ends. The CDR3 sequence is 15 residues long. Germline assignment: CDR1 MNHEY and CDR2 SMNVEV (reference sequence). The CDR3 DNA reads as TGTGCCAGCAGTTTATCCCTCCAGGGTAGAAGTGGCTACACCTTC. This translates into CASSLSLQGRSGYTF.

This clonotype was detected many times. CDR3 DNA sequence: TGCGCCAGCAGCAGGCGGACAGGGACGGACACTGAAGCTTTCTTT. Translating gives CASSRRTGTDTEAFF. The V gene is TRBV5-1, the J gene TRBJ1-1; TRBD1 matches at 8 bases. The V gene's germline CDR1 is SGHRS and CDR2 YFSETQ. J lost 3 bases, V lost 4 bases, and 8 bases had no gene match. The CDR3 sequence is 15 residues long.

This clonotype has only a few counts. The rearrangement uses TRBV7-9 and TRBJ1-6; perhaps TRBD1 as D (5 bases). The CDR3 extends over 16 amino acids. Deletions cut 5 bases from V and 6 bases from J, with 17 bases between. Germline V CDR1 and CDR2: SEHNR, FQNEAQ (reference sequence). The CDR3 nucleotides are TGTGCCAGCAGCGAGGGGTCGTCGGGGACTAATTCACCCCTCCACTTT. Protein: CASSEGSSGTNSPLHF.